The clone carrying this T cell receptor beta chain was detected many times. The data belong to a study of Graves' ophthalmopathy and Graves' hyperthyroidism. RNA served as the template for amplifying TCR beta CDR3 regions. After a first-round RT-PCR with HTBI primers, a second-round multiplex PCR was run. TCRdb recomputed calls from the multiplex PCR reads with MiXCR, one row per CDR3 protein. Of approximately 500,000 distinct CDR3 sequences in the sample, approximately 15% were seen once. The CDR3 loop spans 13 amino acids. V lost 6 bases to trimming and J lost 8 bases, with 16 bases between them. CDR1 is MNHEY and CDR2 is SVGAGI in the germline V gene.

The V call is TRBV6-5, the J call TRBJ1-1; tentative D call: TRBD1 (5 bases). The clonotype comes from a woman between 25 and 40 years old with Graves' ophthalmopathy. Sequencing was performed on blood. Here the CDR3 reads CASRAGRTEEAFF. As DNA, the CDR3 is TGTGCCAGCAGGGCGGGACGGACGGAGGAAGCTTTCTTT.